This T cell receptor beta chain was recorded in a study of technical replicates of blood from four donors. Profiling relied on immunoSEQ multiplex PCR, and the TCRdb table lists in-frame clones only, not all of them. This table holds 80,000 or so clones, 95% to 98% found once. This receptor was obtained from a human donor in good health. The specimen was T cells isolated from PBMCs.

The CDR3 nucleotides read TGTGCCAGTCACCCCCCGGGGGGCAGGGGCAATGAGCAGTTCTTC. This sequence encodes CASHPPGGRGNEQFF. The chain couples TRBV28 to TRBJ2-1, with D tentatively TRBD2 (7 bases). The CDR3 is 15 residues long. Germline V gene sequence: CDR1 MDHEN, CDR2 SYDVKM. V was pared by 9 bases and J by 6 bases, with 21 bases between.